Presented here are 5 T cell receptor beta chains from one specimen sequenced in a study of post-analysis software for immune sequencing data. Study findings and constraints: The five TRBV segments detected at higher frequency in patients than in controls included TRBV5-6, TRBV5-1 and TRBV20-1.

Every TCR beta cDNA library bore unique molecular identifiers. TCRdb passed the PCR reads through MiXCR, listing each CDR3 protein once. The table has over 700,000 distinct CDR3 sequences, about 32% seen once. No antigen has been assigned to these receptors. Sequences were obtained from blood. These receptor sequences come from a girl aged 10 to 17 with multiple sclerosis.

The chain is built from TRBV7-2 and TRBJ2-6; D possibly corresponds to TRBD1 (5 bases). The CDR3 contains 16 residues. V was shortened by 1 base and J by 1 base, with 8 bases between the two germline ends. Germline CDR1 and CDR2: SGHTA and FQGNSA. The CDR3 DNA reads as TGTGCCAGCAGCTTAGTAGCAGGGTCTGGGGCCAACGTCCTGACTTTC. It yields the protein CASSLVAGSGANVLTF.

This chain uses TRBV11-2 with TRBJ2-3; 8 bases are a match to TRBD2. The V segment lost 5 bases and the J segment 6 bases; nucleotides outside the gene matches: 10. The germline CDR1 and CDR2 sequences are SGHAT and FQNNGV. The CDR3 sequence is 15 residues long. The CDR3 DNA is TGTGCCAGCAGCCCCGGGACTAGTCCTGCGGATACGCAGTATTTT. Its protein product is CASSPGTSPADTQYF.

This clonotype was recorded a few times. This chain links TRBV7-2 with TRBJ2-5; TRBD1 is a possible D gene (6 bases). The DNA end lines up better with TRBJ2-7; the J call may be wrong. The CDR3 is 13 amino acids. Per the germline V gene, CDR1 is SGHTA and CDR2 is FQGNSA. The CDR3 DNA is TGTGCCAGCAGCCCAAGACAGGTTTACGAGCAGTACTTC. Its protein product is CASSPRQVYEQYF.

This clonotype was seen more than once but under ten times. The chain links TRBV10-3 to TRBJ1-2; D not certain. The germline V and J ends were trimmed by 4 bases and 9 bases, with 18 bases remaining between them. Germline loops: CDR1 ENHRY, CDR2 SYGVKD. CDR3 length: 14 residues. CDR3: CAISAFTLPGSYTF. CDR3 bases: TGTGCCATCAGTGCGTTTACCCTGCCGGGAAGCTACACCTTC.

This chain links TRBV2 with TRBJ1-4; weak D call: TRBD1 (5 bases). Germline V gene data show CDR1 as SNHLY and CDR2 as FYNNEI. Trimming cost V 7 bases and J 7 bases, with 13 bases left between them. CDR3 size: 13 residues. As DNA, the CDR3 is TGTGCCAGCAAAGAACAGGCACTTGAAAAACTGTTTTTT. The encoded protein is CASKEQALEKLFF.